This T cell receptor beta chain emerged from a study of blood T cell repertoires in COVID-19. About the study: Both acute and convalescent COVID-19 samples were obtained from the United States, Italy and Spain. PBMCs, B-cell-depleted T cells, or T cells provided the cDNA or gDNA that made up the material.

The repertoire was sequenced with immunoSEQ multiplex PCR; TCRdb's copy has only in-frame clones and lacks some. The sample has just over 95,000 clones, 82% seen once. V was pared by 6 bases and J by 6 bases, with 12 bases between. The CDR3 spans 12 residues. Germline V gene sequence: CDR1 SQVTM, CDR2 ANQGSEA. The source of this sequence is an older man with acute or convalescent COVID-19. What was sequenced was peripheral blood. The rearrangement joins TRBV29-1 to TRBJ1-5; D is unclear. CDR3 DNA sequence: TGCAGCGTCATGACATTGGGTCAGCCCCAGCATTTT. Its protein is CSVMTLGQPQHF.